This is a list of T cell receptor beta chains from one sample in a study of T cell responses to AZD1222 COVID-19 vaccine. The method was immunoSEQ multiplex PCR; TCRdb's version includes in-frame clones alone and lacks a portion of them. The data show around 150,000 clones, approximately 85% seen once. The sequencing here drew on peripheral blood, taken 28 days after the second dose of the MenACWY control vaccine. The receptor set was obtained from an adult who received the MenACWY meningococcal vaccine as a control. Each CDR3 is given with its conserved first and last residue. The order of the fields is D gene, V gene, clone size, J gene, CDR3 protein, CDR3 DNA. The D gene is left open where the match is weak. Expanded clones get a size class; other rows say once, few or many, or leave the size out.

-,TRBV19,-,TRBJ1-4,CASSIVGGWGEKLFF,TGTGCCAGTAGTATAGTGGGCGGATGGGGGGAAAAACTGTTTTTT
TRBD1,TRBV18,few,TRBJ1-1,CASSRQGRSDEAFF,TGTGCCAGCTCACGACAGGGGCGGTCCGATGAAGCTTTCTTT
TRBD1,TRBV11-2,-,TRBJ2-5,CASSEDRARETQYF,TGTGCCAGCAGTGAGGACAGGGCTCGGGAGACCCAGTACTTC
TRBD2,TRBV11-2,-,TRBJ2-3,CASSLDERGGPDTQYF,TGTGCCAGCAGCTTAGATGAGCGGGGGGGCCCAGATACGCAGTATTTT
-,TRBV5-6,-,TRBJ1-4,CASSLDVTNEKLFF,TGTGCCAGCAGCTTGGACGTAACTAATGAAAAACTGTTTTTT
TRBD2,TRBV5-1,-,TRBJ2-3,CASSLGGLGLRKSTDTQYF,TGCGCCAGCAGCTTGGGGGGATTGGGACTAAGGAAGTCCACAGATACGCAGTATTTT
TRBD1,TRBV3-1/TRBV3-2,few,TRBJ1-6,CASSRGTGNNSPLHF,TGTGCCAGCAGCCGAGGGACAGGGAATAATTCACCCCTCCACTTT
-,TRBV5-1,-,TRBJ1-1,CASSGAGTLIEAFF,TGCGCCAGCAGCGGGGCCGGGACGTTAATTGAAGCTTTCTTT
-,TRBV30,-,TRBJ2-5,CAWSVGARGEETQYF,TGTGCCTGGAGTGTAGGAGCTCGGGGTGAAGAGACCCAGTACTTC
-,TRBV7-2,-,TRBJ1-1,CASSLPPAPGIAGAFF,TGTGCCAGCAGCTTACCCCCGGCCCCGGGGATAGCGGGAGCTTTCTTT
-,TRBV6-5,once,TRBJ2-7,CASSYSSSGVDEQYF,TGTGCCAGCAGTTACTCTTCCTCGGGAGTCGACGAGCAGTACTTC
-,TRBV18,-,TRBJ1-3,CASSPATVISGNTIYF,TGTGCCAGCTCACCCGCGACAGTGATCTCTGGAAACACCATATATTTT
TRBD2,TRBV7-8,-,TRBJ2-7,CASSGLAVYEQYF,TGTGCCAGCTCGGGACTAGCGGTCTACGAGCAGTACTTC
TRBD1,TRBV10-2,few,TRBJ2-1,CASHARDRGRNEQFF,TGCGCCAGCCATGCCCGGGACAGGGGAAGAAATGAGCAGTTCTTC
-,TRBV7-9,-,TRBJ2-7,CASSLRDRNYEQYF,TGTGCCAGCAGCTTAAGGGACCGAAACTACGAGCAGTACTTC
-,TRBV27,-,TRBJ1-5,CASRPTRDNQPQHF,TGTGCCAGCAGACCTACCAGGGACAATCAGCCCCAGCATTTT
-,TRBV5-4,-,TRBJ1-1,CASTVGGAPTEAFF,TGTGCCAGCACCGTGGGGGGCGCCCCCACTGAAGCTTTCTTT
TRBD1,TRBV19,-,TRBJ1-5,CASSPPGTGRRNQPQHF,TGTGCCAGTAGCCCTCCGGGGACAGGCCGCCGTAATCAGCCCCAGCATTTT
-,TRBV23-1,-,TRBJ1-4,CASSPFRALRDCDTELDEKLFF,TGCGCCAGCAGCCCATTTAGGGCTCTCCGAGACTGTGACACTGAATTGGATGAAAAACTGTTTTTT
-,TRBV5-4,-,TRBJ2-5,CASSSGAGSTEQTQYF,TGTGCCAGCAGCTCGGGTGCGGGATCCACGGAACAGACCCAGTACTTC
TRBD1,TRBV6-2/TRBV6-3,-,TRBJ1-5,CASSTLRQGSYQPQHF,TGTGCCAGCAGTACACTCAGACAGGGTAGCTATCAGCCCCAGCATTTT
-,TRBV28,-,TRBJ1-5,CASSAGTLSNQPQHF,TGTGCCAGCAGTGCAGGGACGCTAAGCAATCAGCCCCAGCATTTT
-,TRBV10-2,-,TRBJ2-5,CASSGEGSETQYF,TGCGCCAGCAGTGGAGAGGGGTCGGAGACCCAGTACTTC
-,TRBV6-2/TRBV6-3,once,TRBJ1-5,CASNYLYNQPQHF,TGTGCCAGCAATTACCTTTACAATCAGCCCCAGCATTTT
-,TRBV4-3,-,TRBJ2-6,CASSQQERGDGANVLTF,TGCGCCAGCAGCCAACAGGAAAGGGGGGATGGGGCCAACGTCCTGACTTTC
-,TRBV9,-,TRBJ1-4,CASSPRGSTNEKLFF,TGTGCCAGCAGCCCCCGTGGGAGCACTAATGAAAAACTGTTTTTT
-,TRBV11-2,once,TRBJ2-7,CASSSHRLSLSYEQYF,TGTGCCAGCAGCTCTCACAGGTTATCCCTCTCCTACGAGCAGTACTTC
TRBD1,TRBV2,-,TRBJ2-1,CASSGDRGGDEQFF,TGTGCCAGCAGTGGGGACAGGGGTGGGGATGAGCAGTTCTTC
-,TRBV2,-,TRBJ1-5,CASSEHNLNQPQHF,TGTGCCAGCAGTGAGCATAATTTGAATCAGCCCCAGCATTTT
TRBD1,TRBV5-1,-,TRBJ1-1,CASSLAGRGDTEAFF,TGCGCCAGCAGCTTGGCCGGCAGGGGGGACACTGAAGCTTTCTTT
-,TRBV4-1,-,TRBJ2-6,CASSQITVDRSGANVLTF,TGCGCCAGCAGCCAAATCACTGTCGACAGGTCTGGGGCCAACGTCCTGACTTTC
TRBD1,TRBV3-1/TRBV3-2,-,TRBJ2-7,CASSLQTGGVNEQYF,TGTGCCAGCAGCCTCCAAACAGGGGGTGTAAACGAGCAGTACTTC
TRBD1,TRBV10-1,-,TRBJ1-2,CASSQGGSYGYTF,TGCGCCAGCAGTCAGGGGGGAAGCTATGGCTACACCTTC
TRBD1,TRBV27,-,TRBJ1-2,CASSRTGGGYGYTF,TGTGCCAGCAGTCGGACAGGGGGGGGCTATGGCTACACCTTC
-,TRBV5-4,-,TRBJ2-2,CASSPLGVGELFF,TGTGCCAGCAGCCCGTTGGGGGTAGGGGAGCTGTTTTTT
-,TRBV27,few,TRBJ1-5,CASSLFLSNQPQHF,TGTGCCAGCAGTTTATTCCTTAGCAATCAGCCCCAGCATTTT
-,TRBV5-4,-,TRBJ1-2,CASSPGGRENYGYTF,TGTGCCAGCAGCCCCGGCGGCAGGGAGAACTATGGCTACACCTTC
-,TRBV5-8,-,TRBJ1-6,CASSQVQSRPLHF,TGTGCCAGCAGCCAAGTACAATCCAGACCCCTCCACTTT
TRBD1,TRBV5-1,-,TRBJ1-2,CASSETGAKYGYTF,TGCGCCAGCAGCGAGACAGGGGCAAAATATGGCTACACCTTC
-,TRBV12-3/TRBV12-4,-,TRBJ1-3,CASSYGGRNTIYF,TGTGCCAGCAGTTATGGCGGGAGAAACACCATATATTTT
-,TRBV30,-,TRBJ1-6,CACLDRRSSYNSPLHF,TGTGCCTGCCTTGACAGGCGGAGCTCCTATAATTCACCCCTCCACTTT
-,TRBV27,-,TRBJ1-2,CASSLVQDSTYGYTF,TGTGCCAGCAGTTTAGTTCAAGACAGTACCTATGGCTACACCTTC
TRBD2,TRBV5-1,-,TRBJ2-5,CASSLMTSEETQYF,TGCGCCAGCAGCCTCATGACTAGCGAAGAGACCCAGTACTTC
TRBD2,TRBV27,-,TRBJ2-3,CASSPLGRDRDTQYF,TGTGCCAGCAGCCCATTGGGGAGGGATCGAGATACGCAGTATTTT
-,TRBV30,-,TRBJ1-1,CAWFRGGTEAFF,TGTGCCTGGTTCCGGGGAGGCACTGAAGCTTTCTTT
-,TRBV5-8,-,TRBJ2-5,CASSFLETQYF,TGTGCCAGCAGCTTCCTGGAGACCCAGTACTTC